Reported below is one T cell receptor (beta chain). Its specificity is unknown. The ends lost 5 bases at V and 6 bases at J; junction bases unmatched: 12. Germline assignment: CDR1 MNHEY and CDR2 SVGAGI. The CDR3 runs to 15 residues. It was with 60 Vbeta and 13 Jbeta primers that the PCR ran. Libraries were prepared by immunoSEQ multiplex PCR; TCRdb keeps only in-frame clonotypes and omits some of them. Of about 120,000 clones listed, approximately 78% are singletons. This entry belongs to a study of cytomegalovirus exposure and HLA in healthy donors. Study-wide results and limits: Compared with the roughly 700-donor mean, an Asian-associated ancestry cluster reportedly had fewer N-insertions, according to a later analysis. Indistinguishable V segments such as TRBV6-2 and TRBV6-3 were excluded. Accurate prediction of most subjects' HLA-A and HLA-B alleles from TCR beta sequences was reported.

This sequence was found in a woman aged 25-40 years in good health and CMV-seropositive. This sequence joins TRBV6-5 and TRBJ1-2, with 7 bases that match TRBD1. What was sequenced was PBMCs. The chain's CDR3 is CASSTKGTAKHGYTF. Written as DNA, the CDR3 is TGTGCCAGCAGTACCAAAGGGACAGCTAAACATGGCTACACCTTC.